This T cell receptor beta chain was observed in a study of CDR3 diversity in severe acne (dated by TCRdb to about 2019). Regarding this clonotype: Its cognate antigen has yet to be identified. No base-level quality is on record; no much larger clone is a single base apart.

Library creation used PCR. The reads were generated on an Illumina HiSeq 2000. Clones were called with MiXCR by TCRdb after fastp trimmed the public reads at Q25, and only in-frame beta chains were retained. Each CDR3 protein appears once, grouped with its most common genes and DNA. A total of 84,000 or so distinct CDR3 sequences appear in this sample, 48% of them only once. The ten largest clones represent 10% of the sample. This TCR derives from a male donor in good health, serving as a control. Sequencing input: blood.

Read as DNA, the sequence is TGTGCCAGCAGCGCCCGGGGGGTCGTCACCGGGGAGCTGTTTTTT. This sequence encodes CASSARGVVTGELFF. The V gene is TRBV11-3 and the J gene is TRBJ2-2; 7 bases in the junction line up with TRBD2. Trimming removed 5 bases from V and 4 bases from J; the gene matches leave 7 bases unexplained. The germline V gene specifies SGHNT as CDR1 and YENEEA as CDR2. Counted from cysteine to phenylalanine, this CDR3 has 15 amino acids. Here the CDR3 DNA is all that survives: 45 bases in frame from base 1.